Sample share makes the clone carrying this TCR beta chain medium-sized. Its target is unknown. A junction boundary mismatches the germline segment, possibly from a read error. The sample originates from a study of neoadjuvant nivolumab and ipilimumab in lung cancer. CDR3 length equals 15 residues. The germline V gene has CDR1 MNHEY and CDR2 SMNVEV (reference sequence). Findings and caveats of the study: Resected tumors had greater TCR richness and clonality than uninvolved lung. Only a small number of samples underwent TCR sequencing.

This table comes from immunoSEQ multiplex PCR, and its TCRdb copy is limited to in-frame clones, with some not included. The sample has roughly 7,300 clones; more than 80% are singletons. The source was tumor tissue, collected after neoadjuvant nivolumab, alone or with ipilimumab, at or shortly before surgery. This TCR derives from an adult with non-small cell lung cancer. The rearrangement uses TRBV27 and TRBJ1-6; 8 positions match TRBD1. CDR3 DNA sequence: TGCGCCAGCAGTTTAACGGGACAGGATAATTCACCCCTCCACTTT. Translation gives CASSLTGQDNSPLHF.